This T cell receptor (beta chain) was captured by sequencing in a study of shared clonotypes between healthy human individuals. Overall study results and limits: Only blood was sampled, and tissue TCR repertoires likely differ from blood ones. A limitation of the genetic and exposure-history diversity represented arose from few donors.

The CDR3 runs 14 residues. The V end was cut by 0 bases, the J end by 7 bases, with 11 bases between. The germline CDR1 and CDR2 sequences are SGHTS and YDEGEE. Naive-designated CD8 cells lacked CD45RO, were positively enriched for CCR7, and omitted terminally differentiated effector memory CD45RA+ cells. With regard to this clone: The antigen is not known.

Samples underwent the assay at deep level. Using immunoSEQ multiplex PCR, the repertoire was profiled, and TCRdb retains in-frame clones only, with some absent. The profile shows more than 2 million clones, just under 95% of them singletons. The chain carries TRBV5-8 and TRBJ2-1; either TRBD1 or TRBD2 may supply D (5 bases each). Sequenced material: naive CD8+ T cells sorted from blood. This clonotype was obtained from a man aged 18 to 30 in good health. This CDR3 is CASSLVGGDNEQFF. CDR3 nucleotides: TGTGCCAGCAGCTTGGTTGGGGGAGATAATGAGCAGTTCTTC.